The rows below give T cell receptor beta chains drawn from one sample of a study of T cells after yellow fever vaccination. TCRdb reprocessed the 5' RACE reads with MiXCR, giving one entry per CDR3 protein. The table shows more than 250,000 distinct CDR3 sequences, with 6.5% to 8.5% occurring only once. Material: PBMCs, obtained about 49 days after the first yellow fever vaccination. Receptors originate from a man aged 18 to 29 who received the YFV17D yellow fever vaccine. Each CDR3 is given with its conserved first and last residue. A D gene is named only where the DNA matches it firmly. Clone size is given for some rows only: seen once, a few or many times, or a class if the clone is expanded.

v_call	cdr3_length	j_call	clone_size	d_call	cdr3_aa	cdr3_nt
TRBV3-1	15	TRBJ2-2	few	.	CASSPGLVVTGELFF	TGTGCCAGCAGCCCGGGTCTAGTTGTGACCGGGGAGCTGTTTTTT
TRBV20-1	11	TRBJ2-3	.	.	CSAHSTDTQYF	TGCAGTGCCCACTCCACAGATACGCAGTATTTT
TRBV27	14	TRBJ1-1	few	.	CASSISSPNTEAFF	TGTGCCAGCAGTATCAGCAGCCCGAACACTGAAGCTTTCTTT
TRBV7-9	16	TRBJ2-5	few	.	CASSLSRAGTVETQYF	TGTGCCAGCAGCCTCTCCCGCGCAGGGACGGTAGAGACCCAGTACTTC
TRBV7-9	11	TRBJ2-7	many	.	CASSLGDGYSF	TGTGCCAGCAGCTTAGGGGACGGCTATTCTTTC
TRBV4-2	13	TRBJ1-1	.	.	CASSRPGASEAFF	TGTGCCAGCAGCCGCCCGGGAGCCTCTGAAGCTTTCTTT
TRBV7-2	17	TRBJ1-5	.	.	CASSLVPSPSFPQPQHF	TGTGCCAGCAGCTTAGTTCCCTCCCCCTCCTTCCCCCAGCCCCAGCATTTT
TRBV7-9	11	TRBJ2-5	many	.	CASSKGETQYF	TGTGCCAGCAGCAAAGGGGAGACCCAGTACTTC
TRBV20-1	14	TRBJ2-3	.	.	CSAREGGYTDTQYF	TGCAGTGCTAGAGAAGGCGGATACACAGATACGCAGTATTTT
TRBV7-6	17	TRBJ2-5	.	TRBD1	CASSSWVGQGDRETQYF	TGTGCCAGCAGCTCCTGGGTAGGACAGGGAGATAGGGAGACCCAGTACTTC
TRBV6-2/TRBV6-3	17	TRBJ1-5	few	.	CASSYPDSYSGNQPQHF	TGTGCCAGCAGTTACCCCGACAGTTACTCTGGCAATCAGCCCCAGCATTTT
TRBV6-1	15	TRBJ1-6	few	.	CASGMDTTPASPLHF	TGTGCCAGCGGGATGGACACAACACCCGCATCACCCCTCCACTTT
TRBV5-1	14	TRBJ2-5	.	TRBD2	CASRAGVNQETQYF	TGCGCCAGCAGGGCGGGGGTTAATCAAGAGACCCAGTACTTC
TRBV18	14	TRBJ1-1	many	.	CASSPRNLNTEAFF	TGTGCCAGCTCACCAAGGAATTTGAACACTGAAGCTTTCTTT
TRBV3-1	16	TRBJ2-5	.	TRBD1	CASSQDGTGGGETQYF	TGTGCCAGCAGCCAAGATGGGACAGGGGGCGGTGAGACCCAGTACTTC
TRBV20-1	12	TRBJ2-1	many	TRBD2	CRVSGGANEQFF	TGCAGGGTTAGCGGGGGGGCTAATGAGCAGTTCTTC
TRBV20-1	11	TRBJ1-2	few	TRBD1	CSARDQGQGTF	TGCAGTGCTAGAGATCAAGGACAGGGAACCTTC
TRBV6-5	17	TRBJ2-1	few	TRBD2	CASSSGLAGGLANEQFF	TGTGCCAGCAGTTCGGGACTAGCGGGGGGGCTGGCCAATGAGCAGTTCTTC
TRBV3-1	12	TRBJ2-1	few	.	CASSHVEGEQFF	TGTGCCAGCAGCCATGTAGAAGGTGAGCAGTTCTTC
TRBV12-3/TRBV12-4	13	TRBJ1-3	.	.	CASSWISGNTIYF	TGTGCCAGCAGTTGGATCTCTGGAAACACCATATATTTT
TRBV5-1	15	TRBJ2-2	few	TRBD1	CASSFLRGPTGELFF	TGCGCCAGCAGCTTCCTCAGGGGGCCCACCGGGGAGCTGTTTTTT
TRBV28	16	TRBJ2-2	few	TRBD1	CASRKTGGRITGELFF	TGTGCCAGCAGAAAGACAGGGGGTCGGATCACCGGGGAGCTGTTTTTT
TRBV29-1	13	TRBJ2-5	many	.	CSVARDLEGTQYF	TGCAGCGTAGCACGGGACTTAGAGGGGACCCAGTACTTC
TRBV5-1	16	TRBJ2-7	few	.	CASCPSPGTLAYEQYF	TGCGCCAGCTGCCCGAGTCCGGGGACACTAGCCTACGAGCAGTACTTC
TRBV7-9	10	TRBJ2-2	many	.	CASSAPELFF	TGTGCCAGCAGCGCCCCGGAGCTGTTTTTT
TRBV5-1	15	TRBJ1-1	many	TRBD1	CASSFSRGQGTEAFF	TGCGCCAGCAGCTTTTCCAGGGGGCAGGGGACTGAAGCTTTCTTT
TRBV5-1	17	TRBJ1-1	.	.	CASSLGETGSFVAEAFF	TGCGCCAGCAGCTTGGGCGAAACAGGGTCTTTTGTTGCTGAAGCTTTCTTT
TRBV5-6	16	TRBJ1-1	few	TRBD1	CASSFRDRAMNTEAFF	TGTGCCAGCAGCTTCCGGGACAGAGCGATGAACACTGAAGCTTTCTTT
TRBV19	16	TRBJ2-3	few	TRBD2	CASSIPGLAMPDTQYF	TGTGCCAGTAGTATTCCGGGACTAGCGATGCCAGATACGCAGTATTTT
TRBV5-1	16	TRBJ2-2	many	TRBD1	CASSLAGTANTGELFF	TGCGCCAGCAGCTTGGCCGGGACAGCGAACACCGGGGAGCTGTTTTTT
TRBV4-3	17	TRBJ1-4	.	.	CASSQETVGRVYEKLFF	TGCGCCAGCAGCCAAGAGACGGTCGGCAGGGTCTATGAAAAACTGTTTTTT
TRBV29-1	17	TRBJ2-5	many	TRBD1	CSVEDPWGQGAWETQYF	TGCAGCGTTGAAGATCCATGGGGACAGGGGGCCTGGGAGACCCAGTACTTC
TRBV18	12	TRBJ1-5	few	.	CASAGKNQPQHF	TGTGCCAGCGCAGGGAAAAATCAGCCCCAGCATTTT
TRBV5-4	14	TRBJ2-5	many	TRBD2	CASSSWGGRETQYF	TGTGCCAGCAGCTCGTGGGGGGGGAGGGAGACCCAGTACTTC
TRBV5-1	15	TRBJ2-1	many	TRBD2	CASSLERGGPDEQFF	TGCGCCAGCAGCTTGGAGCGGGGGGGGCCGGATGAGCAGTTCTTC
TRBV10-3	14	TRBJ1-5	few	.	CAISEFGQGQPQHF	TGTGCCATCAGTGAATTTGGCCAGGGGCAGCCCCAGCATTTT
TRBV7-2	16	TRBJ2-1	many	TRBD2	CASSVRLAGAGNEQFF	TGTGCCAGCAGCGTCCGACTAGCGGGGGCAGGGAATGAGCAGTTCTTC
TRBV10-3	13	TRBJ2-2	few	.	CAIIISDTGELFF	TGTGCCATCATAATTTCGGACACCGGGGAGCTGTTTTTT
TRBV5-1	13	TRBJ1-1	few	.	CASYREMNTEAFF	TGCGCCTCGTACAGGGAAATGAACACTGAAGCTTTCTTT
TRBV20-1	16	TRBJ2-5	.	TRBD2	CSAQAASGGSPETQYF	TGCAGTGCTCAGGCGGCTAGCGGGGGGTCCCCGGAGACCCAGTACTTC
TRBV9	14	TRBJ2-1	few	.	CASSGSGTQEEQFF	TGTGCCAGCAGCGGGTCAGGGACCCAGGAGGAGCAGTTCTTC
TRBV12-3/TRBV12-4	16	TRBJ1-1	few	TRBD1	CASIPGQGVSAARAFF	TGTGCCAGCATCCCGGGACAGGGGGTCTCAGCGGCAAGAGCTTTCTTT
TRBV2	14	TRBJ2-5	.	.	CASSAPQGIETQYF	TGTGCCAGCAGTGCCCCCCAGGGGATAGAGACCCAGTACTTC
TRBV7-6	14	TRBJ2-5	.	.	CASSPGQTPGTQYF	TGTGCCAGCAGCCCAGGGCAGACCCCTGGGACCCAGTACTTC
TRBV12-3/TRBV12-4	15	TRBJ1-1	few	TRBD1	CASSYGQGVNTEAFF	TGTGCCAGCAGTTACGGACAGGGAGTCAACACTGAAGCTTTCTTT
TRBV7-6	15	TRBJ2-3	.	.	CASSRTGRGTDTQYF	TGTGCCAGCAGCAGGACCGGGCGTGGCACAGATACGCAGTATTTT
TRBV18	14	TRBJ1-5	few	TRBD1	CASSSLDRLETQHF	TGTGCCAGCTCATCCCTGGACAGGCTAGAGACCCAGCATTTT
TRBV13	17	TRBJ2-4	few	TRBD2	CASSLGLFGGGKNIQYF	TGTGCCAGCAGCTTAGGCCTTTTCGGGGGGGGTAAAAACATTCAGTACTTC
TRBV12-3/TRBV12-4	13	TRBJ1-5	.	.	CASSPDEGQPQHF	TGTGCCAGCAGTCCGGACGAAGGACAGCCCCAGCATTTT
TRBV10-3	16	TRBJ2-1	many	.	CAISDTFRGSYNEQFF	TGTGCCATCAGTGATACGTTTAGGGGCTCCTACAATGAGCAGTTCTTC
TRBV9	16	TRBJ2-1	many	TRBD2	CASSVRWGGYYNEQFF	TGTGCCAGCAGCGTCCGTTGGGGAGGGTATTACAATGAGCAGTTCTTC
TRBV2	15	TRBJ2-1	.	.	CASSEAVLAYNEQFF	TGTGCCAGCAGTGAAGCAGTGCTAGCCTACAATGAGCAGTTCTTC
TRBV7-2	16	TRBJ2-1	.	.	CASSSTGPSSYNEQFF	TGTGCCAGCAGCTCCACGGGACCCAGCTCCTACAATGAGCAGTTCTTC